The 14 T cell receptor beta chains presented below share a single source sample, sequenced in a study of breast tumors, draining lymph nodes, adjacent tissues listed by TCRdb under 2016. The axillary draining lymph nodes of breast cancer patients were the source of the lymph node samples. The receptor library was made with multiplex PCR. Instrument on record: Illumina HiSeq 2000. Using fastp trimming at Q25 and MiXCR clonotype assembly, TCRdb reanalyzed the public sequencing data and kept in-frame beta chains. Rows with one shared CDR3 protein collapse into an entry with the most common genes and DNA. This sample holds 85,000 to 120,000 distinct CDR3 sequences; 30% were observed only once. The ten most abundant clones make up under 6% of the sample. The specimen sequenced was axillary lymph node tissue. All receptors derive from a female donor with breast cancer. Some clones in this sample may be carry-over from other donors' samples.

In this sample, this clonotype turned up a few times. A much bigger clone sits one base away, suggesting this may be a read error. The chain recombines TRBV20-1 with TRBJ2-1; a possible D gene is TRBD2 (5 bases). CDR3 length: 13 amino acids. Trimming shortened V by 5 bases and J by 12 bases, and 20 bases separated the two germline ends. CDR1 and CDR2 from the germline V gene are DFQATT and SNEGSKA (reference sequence). CDR3 sequence (DNA): TGCAGTGCTCCAAAGGGCTATGAGGGTGCGCAGTTCTTC. Translation gives CSAPKGYEGAQFF.

This chain's CDR3 is CASRGEWSGVVEQYF. CDR3 bases: TGTGCCAGCAGGGGGGAATGGTCGGGAGTGGTTGAGCAGTACTTC. The J gene is TRBJ2-7, the V gene TRBV2; weak D call: TRBD2 (6 bases). Germline assignment: CDR1 SNHLY and CDR2 FYNNEI. This CDR3 has 15 residues. The V end was cut by 6 bases, the J end by 7 bases, with 22 bases between.

This clonotype was picked up many times. J is TRBJ2-7 and V is TRBV5-1; D uncertain. V was trimmed by 2 bases and J by 3 bases, leaving 9 bases between them. The CDR3 consists of 13 residues. Germline values: CDR1 SGHRS, CDR2 YFSETQ. The CDR3 protein is CASSFGPGYEQYF. Written as DNA, the CDR3 is TGCGCCAGCAGCTTTGGCCCTGGCTACGAGCAGTACTTC.

This clonotype occurred many times. The CDR3: CASGSSGSSYNEQFF. The CDR3 nucleotides read TGCGCCAGCGGTTCTAGCGGGAGCTCCTACAATGAGCAGTTCTTC. V gene TRBV4-1 combines with J gene TRBJ2-1; 10 bases line up with TRBD2. CDR1 and CDR2 from the germline V gene are MGHRA and YSYEKL. With 8 bases clipped from V and 0 bases from J, the junction kept 4 bases outside the gene matches. The CDR3 has 15 amino acids.

This clonotype was detected many times. The rearrangement links TRBV6-2 or TRBV6-3 to TRBJ2-7; D is ambiguous. V was trimmed by 2 bases and J by 0 bases, leaving 5 bases between them. The CDR3 is made up of 13 amino acids. In germline, CDR1 is MNHEY, CDR2 SVGEGT. The CDR3 protein is CASSYQNSYEQYF. In DNA, the CDR3 is TGTGCCAGCAGTTACCAGAACTCCTACGAGCAGTACTTC.

The table lists this clonotype with many counts. V is TRBV12-3 or TRBV12-4 and J is TRBJ2-7; maybe TRBD2 (5 bases). This CDR3 spans 14 amino acids. Trimming took off 6 bases at V and 5 bases at J, with 17 bases between the two ends. CDR3 sequence (DNA): TGTGCCAGCAGCTTGAGCGGTAGTTGGAACGAGCAGTACTTC. Protein: CASSLSGSWNEQYF.

V gene TRBV20-1 combines with J gene TRBJ2-7; TRBD2 is a possible D gene (5 bases). Germline CDR1 reads DFQATT; CDR2 reads SNEGSKA (reference sequence). The CDR3 runs to 13 residues. V dropped 0 bases and J dropped 5 bases, with 11 bases sitting between them. CDR3 region: CSARESGLDEQYF. The DNA for the CDR3 is TGCAGTGCTAGAGAAAGTGGACTCGACGAGCAGTACTTC.

As for this clonotype: This is likely a read error, given that the CDR3 carries no conserved phenylalanine or tryptophan at its end. The CDR3 here is CSAPRPYDEQFL. DNA for the CDR3: TGCAGTGCTCCTCGCCCCTACGATGAGCAGTTCCTC. The chain is built from TRBV20-1 and TRBJ2-5; the D is unclear. The J call is uncertain, as TRBJ2-1 better fits the DNA end. The CDR3 consists of 12 residues. Germline CDR1 reads DFQATT; CDR2 reads SNEGSKA (reference sequence).

This clonotype was counted at least ten times. The chain employs TRBV6-1 and TRBJ1-2; the D is unclear. The CDR3 covers 16 residues. Germline V CDR1 and CDR2: MNHNS, SASEGT. The V end lost 6 bases, the J end lost 4 bases, and 21 bases lay between the germline ends. DNA of the CDR3: TGTGCCAGCAGAGCCCAATCGTTTGTGGATGCCTATGGCTACACCTTC. Protein product: CASRAQSFVDAYGYTF.

Remarks on this clonotype: This may come from a read error, since a much larger clone is one base off. The V and J genes are TRBV6-1 and TRBJ1-5; D gene ambiguous. The V end was cut by 5 bases, the J end by 2 bases, with 7 bases between. The CDR3 has 13 amino acids. The V gene's germline CDR1 is MNHNS and CDR2 SASEGT. CDR3 in DNA: TGTGCCAGCAGTTGTGCGGGCAATCAGCCCCAGCATTTT. Its protein product is CASSCAGNQPQHF.

This clonotype occurred many times. This chain links TRBV7-6 with TRBJ2-5; D assignment may be TRBD1 or TRBD2 (5 bases each). Trimming removed 5 bases from V and 7 bases from J, with 14 bases in between. This CDR3 has 13 amino acids. The V gene's germline CDR1 is SGHVS and CDR2 FNYEAQ. The CDR3 DNA reads TGTGCCAGCAGCCACGGGACGGATAGGACCCAGTACTTC. It codes for CASSHGTDRTQYF.

This clonotype was counted many times. The chain is built from TRBV3-1 and TRBJ2-7; D may be TRBD2 (5 bases). In germline, CDR1 is LGHDT, CDR2 YNNKEL (reference sequence). The germline V and J ends were trimmed by 0 bases and 1 base, with 10 bases remaining between them. This CDR3 contains 15 residues. CDR3 DNA: TGTGCCAGCAGCCAAGAAGGAGGTTCGTCCTACGAGCAGTACTTC. As protein: CASSQEGGSSYEQYF.

This clonotype has ten or more counts. J is TRBJ2-1 and V is TRBV3-1; possibly TRBD1 for D (5 bases). This CDR3 comprises 11 residues. V was pared by 3 bases and J by 8 bases, with 5 bases between. Germline lookup yields CDR1 LGHDT and CDR2 YNNKEL (reference sequence). CDR3 region: CASSQGHEQFF. The CDR3 DNA reads TGTGCCAGCAGCCAGGGGCATGAGCAGTTCTTC.

This clonotype was counted a few times. A much larger clonotype is one base distant, so this may be a read error. The gene calls are TRBV6-5 and TRBJ1-3; D unclear. Germline V gene sequence: CDR1 MNHEY, CDR2 SVGAGI. This CDR3 comprises 13 residues. For the CDR3, the DNA is TGTGCCAGCAGTCACTCGGGGGGAAACACCATATATTTT. This codes for CASSHSGGNTIYF.